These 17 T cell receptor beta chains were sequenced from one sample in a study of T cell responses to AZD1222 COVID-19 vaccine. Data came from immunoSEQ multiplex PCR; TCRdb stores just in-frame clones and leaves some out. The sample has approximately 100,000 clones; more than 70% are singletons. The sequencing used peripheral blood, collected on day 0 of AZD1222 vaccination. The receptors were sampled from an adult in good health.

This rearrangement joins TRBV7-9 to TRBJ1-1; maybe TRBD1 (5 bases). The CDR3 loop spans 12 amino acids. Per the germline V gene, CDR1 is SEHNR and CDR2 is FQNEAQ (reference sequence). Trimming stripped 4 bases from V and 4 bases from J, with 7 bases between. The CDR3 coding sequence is TGTGCCAGCAGCTGGGGGGGCACTGAAGCTTTCTTT. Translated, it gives CASSWGGTEAFF.

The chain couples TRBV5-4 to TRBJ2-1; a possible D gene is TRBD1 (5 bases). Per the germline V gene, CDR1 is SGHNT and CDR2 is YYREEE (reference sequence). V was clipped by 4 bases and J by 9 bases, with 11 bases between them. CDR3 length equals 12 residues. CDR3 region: CASSRPGFEQFF. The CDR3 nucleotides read TGTGCCAGCAGCCGCCCAGGGTTTGAGCAGTTCTTC.

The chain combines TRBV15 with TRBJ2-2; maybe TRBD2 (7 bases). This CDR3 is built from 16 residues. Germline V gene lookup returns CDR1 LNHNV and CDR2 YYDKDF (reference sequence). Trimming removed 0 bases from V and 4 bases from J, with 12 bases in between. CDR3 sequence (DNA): TGTGCCACCAGCAGAGATCAGGGGACTACCACCGGGGAGCTGTTTTTT. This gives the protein CATSRDQGTTTGELFF.

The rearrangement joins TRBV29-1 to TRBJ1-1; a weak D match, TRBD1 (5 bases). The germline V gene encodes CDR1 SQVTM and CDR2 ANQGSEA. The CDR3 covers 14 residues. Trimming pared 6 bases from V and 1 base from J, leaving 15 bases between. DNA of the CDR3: TGCAGCGTAGGACCAGGGTACGGGAACACTGAAGCTTTCTTT. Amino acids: CSVGPGYGNTEAFF.

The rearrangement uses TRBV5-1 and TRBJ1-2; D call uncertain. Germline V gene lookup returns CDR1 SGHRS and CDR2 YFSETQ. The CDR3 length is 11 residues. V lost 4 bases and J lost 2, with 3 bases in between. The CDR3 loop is CASSGNYGYTF. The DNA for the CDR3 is TGCGCCAGCAGCGGAAACTATGGCTACACCTTC.

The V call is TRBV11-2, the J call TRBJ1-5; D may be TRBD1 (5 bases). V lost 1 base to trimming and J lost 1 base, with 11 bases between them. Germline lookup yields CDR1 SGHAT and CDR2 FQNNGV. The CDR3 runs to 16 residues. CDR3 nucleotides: TGTGCCAGCAGCTTAGGGGAGGGGATCAGCAATCAGCCCCAGCATTTT. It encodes CASSLGEGISNQPQHF.

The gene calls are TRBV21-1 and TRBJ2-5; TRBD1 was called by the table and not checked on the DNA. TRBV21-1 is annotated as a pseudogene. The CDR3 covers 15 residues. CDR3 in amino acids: CASSLAGTGKETQYF. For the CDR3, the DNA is TGTGCCAGCAGCTTAGCCGGGACAGGGAAAGAGACCCAGTACTTC.

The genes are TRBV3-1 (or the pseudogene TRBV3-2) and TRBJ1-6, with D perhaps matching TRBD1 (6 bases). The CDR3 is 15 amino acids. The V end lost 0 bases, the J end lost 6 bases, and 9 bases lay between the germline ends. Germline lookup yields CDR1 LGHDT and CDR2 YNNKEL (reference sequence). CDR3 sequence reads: CASSQEGGFNSPLHF. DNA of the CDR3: TGTGCCAGCAGCCAAGAAGGGGGGTTTAATTCACCCCTCCACTTT.

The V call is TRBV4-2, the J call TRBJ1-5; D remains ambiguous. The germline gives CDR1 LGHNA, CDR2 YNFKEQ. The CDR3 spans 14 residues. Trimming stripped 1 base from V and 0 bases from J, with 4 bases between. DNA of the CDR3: TGTGCCAGCAGCCAAGGAATTAGCAATCAGCCCCAGCATTTT. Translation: CASSQGISNQPQHF.

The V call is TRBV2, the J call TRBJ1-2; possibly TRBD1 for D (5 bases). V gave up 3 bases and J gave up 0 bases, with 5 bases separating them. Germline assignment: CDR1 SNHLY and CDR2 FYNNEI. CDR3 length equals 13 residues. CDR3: CASSETANYGYTF. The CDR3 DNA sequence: TGTGCCAGCAGTGAGACAGCTAACTATGGCTACACCTTC.

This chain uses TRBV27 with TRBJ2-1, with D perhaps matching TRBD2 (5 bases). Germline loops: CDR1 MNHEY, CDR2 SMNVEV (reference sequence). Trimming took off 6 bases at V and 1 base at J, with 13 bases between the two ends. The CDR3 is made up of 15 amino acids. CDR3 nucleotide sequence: TGTGCCAGCAGAGGGCGGGCCGCTTCCTACAATGAGCAGTTCTTC. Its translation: CASRGRAASYNEQFF.

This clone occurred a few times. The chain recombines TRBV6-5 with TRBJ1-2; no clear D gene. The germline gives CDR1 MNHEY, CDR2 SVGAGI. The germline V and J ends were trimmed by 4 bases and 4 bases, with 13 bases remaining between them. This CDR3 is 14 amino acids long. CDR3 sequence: CASSFRGTPYGYTF. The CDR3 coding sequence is TGTGCCAGCAGTTTTCGAGGAACGCCCTATGGCTACACCTTC.

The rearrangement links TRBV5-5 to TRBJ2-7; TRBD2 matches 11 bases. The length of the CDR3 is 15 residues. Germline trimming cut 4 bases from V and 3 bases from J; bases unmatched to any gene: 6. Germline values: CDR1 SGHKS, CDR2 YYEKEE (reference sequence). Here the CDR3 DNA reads TGTGCCAGCAGCCAACCGGGACTAGCGGTCTACGAGCAGTACTTC. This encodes CASSQPGLAVYEQYF.

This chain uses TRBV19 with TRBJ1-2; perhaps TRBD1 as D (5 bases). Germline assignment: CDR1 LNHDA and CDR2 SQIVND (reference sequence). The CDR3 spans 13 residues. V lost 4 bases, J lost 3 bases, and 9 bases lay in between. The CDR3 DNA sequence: TGTGCCAGTAGTAGATCGACAGACTATGGCTACACCTTC. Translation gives CASSRSTDYGYTF.

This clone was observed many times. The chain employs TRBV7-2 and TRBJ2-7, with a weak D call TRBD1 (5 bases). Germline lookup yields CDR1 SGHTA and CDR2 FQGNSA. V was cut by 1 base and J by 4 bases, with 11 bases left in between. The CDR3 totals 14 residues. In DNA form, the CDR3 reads TGTGCCAGCAGCTTAGAGGTCAGGGCGTACGAGCAGTACTTC. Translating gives CASSLEVRAYEQYF.

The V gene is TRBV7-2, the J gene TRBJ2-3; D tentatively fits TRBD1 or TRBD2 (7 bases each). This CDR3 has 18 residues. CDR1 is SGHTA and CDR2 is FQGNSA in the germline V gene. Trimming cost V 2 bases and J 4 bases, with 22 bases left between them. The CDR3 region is CASSLLGGSAGGADTQYF. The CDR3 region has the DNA TGTGCCAGCAGCTTACTCGGCGGGTCGGCAGGGGGGGCAGATACGCAGTATTTT.

The CDR3 sequence: CASSPQLGARGYTF. The CDR3 DNA is TGTGCCAGCAGTCCACAATTGGGTGCTCGGGGCTACACCTTC. The chain recombines TRBV6-6 with TRBJ1-2, with D unresolved. Between the trimmed V and J ends, which lost 5 bases and 8 bases, there was a span of 18 bases. This CDR3 has 14 residues. The germline CDR1 and CDR2 sequences are MNHNY and SVGAGI (reference sequence).